This T cell receptor (beta chain) originates from a study of vaccination and CD4 T cells after COVID-19. Treatment of the sample: roughly 10-day PBMC culture with coronavirus spike peptide pools or control peptides (ViraFEST assay). Via ViraFEST, peptide pools expanded antigen-specific T cells before TCR sequencing. V gave up 3 bases and J gave up 0 bases, with 12 bases separating them. The CDR3 loop spans 14 amino acids. Germline CDR1 and CDR2: DFQATT and SNEGSKA (reference sequence). Notes on this clonotype: The target antigen is unknown.

The study sequenced cultured CD4+ T cell DNA using the Oncomine TCR Beta short-read assay. Once CD4+ T cells had been cultured, genomic DNA was extracted from them. TCRdb re-derived calls from the PCR reads in MiXCR, one entry per CDR3 protein. The table records thousands of distinct CDR3 sequences, around 66% of them present only once. The origin of this receptor is a human donor who had recovered from COVID-19. The chain links TRBV20-1 to TRBJ2-7, with D unclear. Source material: CD4+ T cells from blood, cultured in vitro. The chain's CDR3 is CSASDQDLSYEQYF. CDR3 in DNA: TGCAGTGCTAGTGACCAGGACCTCTCCTACGAGCAGTACTTC.